This T cell receptor beta chain was obtained from a study of blood T cell repertoires in COVID-19. Study context: Sites in the United States, Italy and Spain provided acute and convalescent COVID-19 samples.

CDR1 and CDR2 (germline): MNHEY, SMNVEV (reference sequence). The CDR3 spans 16 residues. V shed 2 bases, J shed 6 bases, and the junction held 12 bases outside the gene matches. Participant-reported clinical history was the basis for cohort assignment. Authors' analysis steps: Amplification with reference gene primers provided the estimates of nucleated cell counts. Only in-frame clones appear in the TCRdb table, and some are missing; sequencing was by immunoSEQ multiplex PCR. That table supplies the V and J calls and clone size; D and trimming were determined from the DNA. The sample consists of fewer than 400,000 clones, more than 75% of them appearing once.

V gene TRBV27 combines with J gene TRBJ1-2, with 7 bases fitting TRBD1. This TCR came from a man aged 25 to 45 who had recovered from COVID-19. The sequencing input was PBMCs or T cells enriched from blood (not recorded which). In DNA form, the CDR3 reads TGTGCCAGCAGTTTACGTGCGACAGGGTGGAATCATGGCTACACCTTC. Translating it yields CASSLRATGWNHGYTF.